Listed below are T cell receptor beta chains from one sample, sequenced in a study of PD-1 blockade in classical Hodgkin lymphoma. Sequencing was performed with immunoSEQ multiplex PCR; in TCRdb, only in-frame clones are kept and a portion is missing. Here the sample spans about 36,000 clones, approximately 69% being singletons. The specimen was peripheral blood mononuclear cells (PBMCs), collected before the second cycle of nivolumab. Source of these receptors: a human donor with classical Hodgkin lymphoma. Each CDR3 is given with its conserved first and last residue. A D gene is named only where the DNA matches it firmly. A row's size may be missing; if present it is once, few, many or a size class.

d_gene	v_gene	j_gene	abundance	len	CDR3nt	CDR3aa
NA	TRBV28	TRBJ1-3	NA	14	TGTGCCAGCACACCCCGGGGCTCTGGAAACACCATATATTTT	CASTPRGSGNTIYF
NA	TRBV27	TRBJ2-2	few	16	TGTGCCAGCAGTTTCCGAGGACCCGTGAACACCGGGGAGCTGTTTTTT	CASSFRGPVNTGELFF
NA	TRBV11-3	TRBJ2-7	NA	15	TGTGCCAGCAGCCTAGGTGCCGGGAATTTCAACGAGCAGTACTTC	CASSLGAGNFNEQYF
NA	TRBV19	TRBJ2-4	NA	18	TGTGCCAGTAGTATAAAGGGGCTCCGTTCCGTAGTCAAAAACATTCAGTACTTC	CASSIKGLRSVVKNIQYF
NA	TRBV18	TRBJ1-2	few	15	TGTGCCAGCTCACCGGAGGATGAAGTGGGCTATGGCTACACCTTC	CASSPEDEVGYGYTF
TRBD1	TRBV9	TRBJ1-5	NA	16	TGTGCCAGCAGCGTGGGGACAGGGGGCTCGGGTCAGCCCCAGCATTTT	CASSVGTGGSGQPQHF
NA	TRBV9	TRBJ2-2	NA	13	TGTGCCAGCAGCGTAAAGCCTACCGGGGAGCTGTTTTTT	CASSVKPTGELFF
TRBD1	TRBV2	TRBJ2-7	NA	15	TGTGCCAGCAGCGACAGACCGGGACAGGGGAACGAGCAGTACTTC	CASSDRPGQGNEQYF
NA	TRBV5-4	TRBJ2-5	NA	13	TGTGCCAGCAGGCCTGCGGCCCAAGAGACCCAGTACTTC	CASRPAAQETQYF
NA	TRBV7-3	TRBJ2-3	NA	15	TGTGCCAGCGCCAATAGTTACCTGGCGACAGATACGCAGTATTTT	CASANSYLATDTQYF
NA	TRBV5-4	TRBJ2-7	NA	16	TGTGCCAGCAGCCAGATGGTGGGGGCGTTCGCCTACGAGCAGTACTTC	CASSQMVGAFAYEQYF
NA	TRBV9	TRBJ2-1	NA	15	TGTGCCAGCAGCGTAGCTCCTAGCGAATACAATGAGCAGTTCTTC	CASSVAPSEYNEQFF
NA	TRBV5-1	TRBJ1-1	NA	14	TGCGCCAGCAGCTCTCGGGGGTTCAGCACTGAAGCTTTCTTT	CASSSRGFSTEAFF
TRBD2	TRBV7-6	TRBJ2-1	NA	17	TGTGCCAGCAGCTTAGAGGGCGGGAGGGCCTGGGGCAATGAGCAGTTCTTC	CASSLEGGRAWGNEQFF
TRBD2	TRBV4-1	TRBJ2-1	few	15	TGCGCCAGCAGCCAAAGCGGGGGCTCCTACAATGAGCAGTTCTTC	CASSQSGGSYNEQFF
NA	TRBV6-6	TRBJ1-1	few	15	TGTGCCAGCCTGATTGGGGGGATAGAGAACACTGAAGCTTTCTTT	CASLIGGIENTEAFF
TRBD2	TRBV9	TRBJ2-7	NA	16	TGTGCCAGCAGCTCAGGTCTGGGACTAGCTTCCTACGAGCAGTACTTC	CASSSGLGLASYEQYF
TRBD2	TRBV11-2	TRBJ2-2	NA	16	TGTGCCAGCAGCCCCGGGACTAGCGGGATCACCGGGGAGCTGTTTTTT	CASSPGTSGITGELFF
NA	TRBV7-9	TRBJ2-2	NA	17	TGTGCCAGCAGCCCAGTGGGTTTGACTCTTAACACCGGGGAGCTGTTTTTT	CASSPVGLTLNTGELFF
TRBD1	TRBV4-2	TRBJ2-1	once	16	TGTGCCAGCAGCCAAGTAGCAACAGGGGATGGCAATGAGCAGTTCTTC	CASSQVATGDGNEQFF
NA	TRBV5-6	TRBJ2-1	once	15	TGTGCCAGCAGCTCGGGACTTAACTCCTACAATGAGCAGTTCTTC	CASSSGLNSYNEQFF